One T cell receptor (beta chain) is described in this entry. Its antigen remains undetermined. No base quality values were provided; no much bigger clone lies one nucleotide off. Other nucleotide sequences from this sample produce the same CDR3. The immunoSEQ Assay, a bias-controlled multiplex PCR, was used to amplify TCRbeta CDR3 regions from genomic DNA. Turning to the authors' computational methods: The number of nucleated cells in each sample was estimated by amplification of reference gene primers within the assay. Sequence reads were collapsed and filtered to measure the absolute abundance of every unique TCRbeta CDR3 rearrangement. For each sample, productive Simpson clonality was calculated as the square root of Simpson's diversity index across productive rearrangements. The table was pulled from immuneACCESS by TCRdb, which kept in-frame rearrangements only. Such tables lose some clones; where checked, under half of the loss comes from unresolved V genes, and the rest has no known cause. V and J calls plus clone size are reproduced from that table; the DNA served to infer D and trimming. This sample holds 350,000 to 450,000 clones; roughly nine tenths were observed only once. The top ten clones comprise roughly 0.9% of the sample.

The data stem from a study of blood T cell repertoires in COVID-19 (dated by TCRdb to the early 2020s). The study in broad terms: The collaborator samples originated in the United States, Italy and Spain and spanned the acute and convalescent phases of COVID-19. The repertoires were released in a freely available public database meant as a resource for research on the immune response to SARS-CoV-2. Subjects who had been exposed to COVID-19, were actively infected with it, or had recovered from it provided the deeply sampled blood TCRbeta repertoires that made up the dataset. The samples were drawn from two sources: the first 160 participants of the ongoing ImmuneRACE study, and some 1,300 subjects contributed by 6 global collaborators. Nearly every sample came with metadata listing a de-identified subject ID, COVID-19 status, age in years and sex. The material from the prospective study consisted of cDNA or gDNA derived from T cells, B-cell-depleted T cells, or PBMCs. Where available, HLA class I and class II types were obtained from metadata supplied by the sample provider rather than from assay-based typing. What the research found in general, with its limitations: The quantity of clinical and demographic metadata differed by source and by participant and was supplied without curation.

In the prospective study, participants were roughly 18 to 89 years old, resided in fewer than 25 geographic areas of the United States, and were enrolled through a virtual design. Cohort assignment in the prospective study relied on participant-reported clinical history from a screening survey and a study questionnaire. Exposed participants had been in contact, within 2 weeks of entering the study, with a person who had a PCR-confirmed or clinician-diagnosed case of COVID-19. Each participant in the prospective study had whole blood, serum and a nasopharyngeal or oropharyngeal swab collected by mobile phlebotomists. Additional blood draws and questionnaires over an approximately 2-month period could optionally be provided by prospective study participants. Prospective study blood samples were shipped either frozen or at room temperature before DNA extraction. The TCR sequence derives from a woman in her thirties or forties who had been exposed to COVID-19. The sample taken for sequencing was PBMCs or T cells enriched from blood (not recorded which).

The bases read TGCGCCAGCAGCTTGGACTCAACTAATGAAAAACTGTTTTTT. Its protein reads: CASSLDSTNEKLFF. The chain is assembled from TRBV5-1 and TRBJ1-4; the D gene is unclear. From cysteine to phenylalanine, the CDR3 is 14 amino acids long. Left in the record is the CDR3 DNA by itself, 42 bases read in frame from the first base. Taken from the germline V gene, the CDR1 and CDR2 loops are SGHRS and YFSETQ. V lost 0 bases and J lost 0 bases; the stretch between them is 3 bases long.